The entry that follows covers one T cell receptor (beta chain) sequence. What it binds is not known. As for time point: week 5, during vaccination. Every vaccine dose comprised 300 ug of mutant IDH1 20-mer peptide plus topical imiquimod. The CDR3 length is 13 residues. Germline-derived CDR1 and CDR2 are GTSNPN and SVGIG (reference sequence). V lost 3 bases, J lost 1 base, and 9 bases lay in between. These data belong to a study of a mutant IDH1 vaccine in newly diagnosed glioma. TCRdb keeps only in-frame clones here, not all; method: immunoSEQ multiplex PCR. The table lists about 12,000 clones, 80% to 90% of them singletons.

The material was PBMCs, obtained from a glioma patient whose treatment included an IDH1 peptide vaccine. J is TRBJ2-5 and V is TRBV30; no clear D. This receptor was obtained from a woman aged 40 to 50 with glioma. Some clones in this sample may be carry-over from other donors' samples. The CDR3 protein is CAWRRPGQETQYF. The CDR3 region has the DNA TGTGCCTGGAGGAGACCAGGCCAAGAGACCCAGTACTTC.